These T cell receptor beta chains were read from a single sample in a study of tissue T cells after allogeneic stem cell transplantation. The data were produced by immunoSEQ multiplex PCR, yet TCRdb's version contains in-frame clones alone and is incomplete. The table includes some 24,000 clones, 70% to 75% detected once. The sample in question was tissue from the ileum, obtained at autopsy. The receptors here all came from a female donor at least 60 years old with lung cancer. The conserved cysteine and the conserved F or W are not part of the CDR3 here.

TRBV5-4 | ASSPTGTSGTDTQY
TRBV2 | ASRGLGTGFGNTIY
TRBV5-4 | ASSLGTWTGGSTDTQY
TRBV5-8 | ASSLEVTLNTGELF
TRBV19 | ASTPGQGNYGYT
TRBV6-5 | ASKRVIGEKLF
TRBV9 | ASSVYRETNEKLF
TRBV18 | ASSSQVGDTEAF
TRBV2 | ASRGITSGPTDTQY
TRBV7-2 | ASSSSERAPYGYT
TRBV6-5 | ASSAPQAF
TRBV5-5 | ASSVQGAGNSPLH
TRBV23-1 | ASSQSILGVQGADTDTQY
TRBV6-6 | ASGPIEYNYGYT
TRBV27 | ASRDWNNEKLF
TRBV6-5 | ASTPDRNGANVLT
TRBV30 | ASRQPLSYEQY
TRBV18 | ASSPRGGLSNSEQY
TRBV7-8 | ASGNGQPRGQETQY
TRBV9 | ASSSRGEQF
TRBV7-8 | ASSLSTGPSGNTIY
TRBV6-5 | ASSYVSSNNSPLH
TRBV5-1 | ASSVGTPWHTEAF
TRBV12-3/TRBV12-4 | ASSPRRETQY
TRBV2 | ASSVRGGETQY
TRBV18 | ASTGADGYT
TRBV30 | ALKLTYEQY
TRBV2 | ASSERLAISYEQY
TRBV18 | ASSYRDEQY
TRBV6-5 | ASSYGGGMWNEQF
TRBV6-2/TRBV6-3 | ASSSNSYEQY
TRBV5-1 | ASSPGLAGYNEQF
TRBV5-1 | ASSSDRQYSGNTIY
TRBV6-2/TRBV6-3 | ASSYARTRPLEQY
TRBV27 | ASRRDRGAGNTIY
TRBV4-3 | ASSQVAGAATGNTIY
TRBV6-5 | ASSSGTALYGYT
TRBV5-4 | ASSFFGGGYT
TRBV27 | ASRGAGTYEQY
TRBV2 | ASSELLGTETQY
TRBV7-9 | ASSVSGKETQY
TRBV12-3/TRBV12-4 | ATPDRVGYGYT